This TCR beta chain stems from a study of T cells in Graves' hyperthyroidism and ophthalmopathy. It was RNA transcripts that yielded the amplified TCR beta CDR3 regions. With the HTBI primer set, the TCR CDR3 went through a first round of RT-PCR. Each CDR3 protein is one row after TCRdb ran MiXCR on the multiplex PCR reads. The table has approximately 400,000 distinct CDR3 sequences, around 14% seen once. The sequence derives from a woman aged 30 to 39 with Graves' hyperthyroidism. The material sequenced was blood.

CDR3 sequence (DNA): TGTGCCAGTAGTATACGAGGGACCTACAATGAGCAGTTCTTC. Encoded protein: CASSIRGTYNEQFF. The chain links TRBV19 to TRBJ2-1, with a weak D call TRBD2 (5 bases). CDR1 LNHDA and CDR2 SQIVND come from the germline V gene (reference sequence). This CDR3 has 14 residues. The V end was cut by 2 bases, the J end by 2 bases, with 7 bases between.